This T cell receptor (beta chain) is from a study of blood T cell repertoires in COVID-19. Patients from Seattle were sampled longitudinally, starting during active infection. From germline, CDR1 is MDHEN and CDR2 SYDVKM. This CDR3 contains 15 residues. The V segment lost 4 bases and the J segment 7 bases; nucleotides outside the gene matches: 8. Some clones are missing from TCRdb's copy, which holds only in-frame ones; the method was immunoSEQ multiplex PCR. The sample consists of approximately 190,000 clones, about 80% of them appearing once. The rearrangement uses TRBV28 and TRBJ1-5; 9 bases match TRBD1. Sequenced material: peripheral blood. The source of this sequence is an older woman with COVID-19, enrolled during active disease. CDR3 amino acids: CASSSGGQGRQPQHF. The CDR3 coding sequence is TGTGCCAGCAGTTCCGGAGGACAGGGGCGGCAGCCCCAGCATTTT.